This entry lists 17 T cell receptor beta chains sequenced from one sample in a study of cytomegalovirus exposure and HLA in healthy donors. This PCR relied on a set of 60 Vbeta primers and 13 Jbeta primers. TCRdb's copy holds only in-frame clones and misses some; the assay was immunoSEQ multiplex PCR. This table holds approximately 100,000 clones, roughly 79% found once. Sample: PBMCs. The source of these receptors is a man aged 35 to 55 in good health and CMV-seronegative.

A note on this clone: This same CDR3 is encoded by further DNA sequences in the sample. The genes are TRBV18 and TRBJ2-2; a weak D match, TRBD1 (5 bases). Germline V gene lookup returns CDR1 KGHSH and CDR2 LQKENI. This CDR3 region has 13 residues. V lost 2 bases and J lost 4, with 5 bases in between. CDR3 in DNA: TGTGCCAGCTCACCAGGGGCCACCGGGGAGCTGTTTTTT. Protein: CASSPGATGELFF.

This clone was counted once. V and J are TRBV29-1 and TRBJ1-2; 9 nucleotides agree with TRBD1. Trimming removed 7 bases from V and 7 bases from J; junction bases left unmatched: 19. The CDR3 extends over 16 amino acids. CDR1 and CDR2 (germline): SQVTM, ANQGSEA. The CDR3 region has the DNA TGCAGCGCGGATTGGGGTGCGGGACAGGGTCCTGGTGGCTACACCTTC. Translated, it gives CSADWGAGQGPGGYTF.

This clone has more than one count but fewer than ten. This rearrangement joins TRBV19 to TRBJ1-3, with 7 bases that match TRBD1. Per germline, CDR1 LNHDA and CDR2 SQIVND (reference sequence). The V segment lost 7 bases and the J segment 3 bases; nucleotides outside the gene matches: 9. The CDR3 consists of 15 residues. CDR3: CASTPTGTIGNTIYF. The DNA for the CDR3 is TGTGCCAGTACCCCGACAGGGACGATTGGAAACACCATATATTTT.

The rearrangement uses TRBV28 and TRBJ2-7; 9 nucleotides match TRBD1. The trim removed 9 bases at V and 5 bases at J, leaving 17 bases unmatched. The CDR3 loop spans 16 amino acids. Germline CDR1 and CDR2: MDHEN and SYDVKM. The CDR3 DNA sequence: TGTGCCAGTTCCCCCCCCGGGACAGGGAGCGGGCACGAGCAGTACGTC. Amino acids: CASSPPGTGSGHEQYV.

In DNA form, the CDR3 reads TGCGCCAGCAGCCAACAGACAGGGAAGGGGGGCTATGGCTACACCTTC. Its protein is CASSQQTGKGGYGYTF. V usage is TRBV4-1 and J usage is TRBJ1-2, with TRBD1 matching over 7 bases. Germline V CDR1 and CDR2: MGHRA, YSYEKL. Germline trimming cut 2 bases from V and 4 bases from J; bases unmatched to any gene: 10. This CDR3 has 16 amino acids.

This chain joins TRBV28 and TRBJ2-3, with 8 bases fitting TRBD2. Per the germline V gene, CDR1 is MDHEN and CDR2 is SYDVKM. V trimming: 3 bases; J trimming: 1 base; junction bases outside the gene matches: 6. The CDR3 runs 16 residues. The CDR3 coding sequence is TGTGCCAGCAGTTTCGGGCGGGGGGTCCGCACAGATACGCAGTATTTT. Its translation: CASSFGRGVRTDTQYF.

V gene TRBV7-2 combines with J gene TRBJ1-2, with TRBD1 matching over 8 bases. The CDR3 has 13 amino acids. With V trimmed by 5 bases and J by 7 bases, 6 bases remained unmatched. Germline V gives CDR1 SGHTA, CDR2 FQGNSA. The CDR3 sequence: CASSIQGVVGYTF. CDR3 DNA: TGTGCCAGCAGCATACAGGGGGTGGTTGGCTACACCTTC.

This sequence joins TRBV6-6 and TRBJ1-2, with D possibly matching TRBD1 (5 bases). The V and J ends lost 6 bases and 3 bases respectively, with 20 bases between them. This CDR3 contains 16 residues. Germline V gene data show CDR1 as MNHNY and CDR2 as SVGAGI (reference sequence). For the CDR3, the DNA is TGTGCCAGCAGGCCCCCCGGGGGATACGTTGACTATGGCTACACCTTC. It specifies CASRPPGGYVDYGYTF.

The rearrangement joins TRBV11-2 to TRBJ2-3; 8 bases align to TRBD2. The V gene end was trimmed by 2 bases and the J gene end by 2 bases; junction bases not matched to a gene: 6. The length of the CDR3 is 16 residues. CDR1 and CDR2 (germline): SGHAT, FQNNGV. Written as DNA, the CDR3 is TGTGCCAGCAGCTTAACGGGGGGGGTCTCCACAGATACGCAGTATTTT. Encoded protein: CASSLTGGVSTDTQYF.

This clone was seen more than once but under ten times. The chain uses TRBV5-1 and TRBJ1-5; the D gene is possibly TRBD1 (5 bases). Germline assignment: CDR1 SGHRS and CDR2 YFSETQ. CDR3 size: 15 residues. V was clipped by 3 bases and J by 4 bases, with 14 bases between them. CDR3 DNA: TGCGCCAGCAGCTCCTATGGGGGGGGTAATCAGCCCCAGCATTTT. This codes for CASSSYGGGNQPQHF.

The J gene is TRBJ1-1, the V gene TRBV21-1. TRBV21-1 is recorded as a pseudogene. The CDR3 loop spans 18 amino acids. CDR3 amino acids: CASSRLGLGDRVNTEAFF. The CDR3 DNA reads TGTGCCAGCAGCAGACTGGGACTGGGGGATCGAGTGAACACTGAAGCTTTCTTT.

The CDR3: CAWALGGANVLTF. DNA for the CDR3: TGTGCCTGGGCTCTAGGCGGGGCCAACGTCCTGACTTTC. V is TRBV30 and J is TRBJ2-6, with D hard to call. The CDR3 loop spans 13 amino acids. Germline CDR1 and CDR2: GTSNPN and SVGIG (reference sequence). V was shortened by 5 bases and J by 4 bases, with 9 bases between the two germline ends.

The chain has TRBV5-4 and TRBJ2-5; no definite D call. The CDR3 is 13 amino acids. Trimming stripped 5 bases from V and 1 base from J, with 9 bases between. Per germline, CDR1 SGHNT and CDR2 YYREEE (reference sequence). The chain's CDR3 is CASSTTLQETQYF. CDR3 DNA: TGTGCCAGCAGTACAACCCTCCAAGAGACCCAGTACTTC.

This clone rates as medium-sized (0.01 to 0.1%). The gene calls are TRBV5-1 and TRBJ2-3; the D gene is possibly TRBD2 (6 bases). Trimming removed 2 bases at V and 8 bases at J, with 9 bases between. Germline V lookup: CDR1 SGHRS, CDR2 YFSETQ. The CDR3 is made up of 12 amino acids. The CDR3: CASSLNSGTQYF. The CDR3 DNA reads TGCGCCAGCAGCTTAAATAGCGGTACGCAGTATTTT. Filled out from reference TRBV5-1 and TRBJ2-3, the complete variable domain reads KAGVTQTPRYLIKTRGQQVTLSCSPISGHRSVSWYQQTPGQGLQFLFEYFSETQRNKGNFPGRFSGRQFSNSRSEMNVSTLELGDSALYLCASSLNSGTQYFGPGTRLTVL.

This chain links TRBV4-1 with TRBJ1-6; 7 nucleotides line up with TRBD1. This CDR3 region has 16 residues. Losses at the gene ends were 3 bases for V and 13 bases for J; bases not matched to a gene: 15. Germline V gene lookup returns CDR1 MGHRA and CDR2 YSYEKL. The DNA of the CDR3 is TGCGCCAGCAGCCATCCCACCGGGACAGTCATCCCCCCCCTCCACTTT. Encoded protein: CASSHPTGTVIPPLHF.

This rearrangement joins TRBV2 to TRBJ2-3, with a tentative D call TRBD2 (6 bases). The CDR3 covers 15 residues. Deletions cut 5 bases from V and 2 bases from J, with 14 bases between. Germline CDR1 reads SNHLY; CDR2 reads FYNNEI. For the CDR3, the DNA is TGTGCCAGCAGTTTAAATGGGGAGGCCACAGATACGCAGTATTTT. It encodes CASSLNGEATDTQYF.

The chain recombines TRBV7-2 with TRBJ1-2; TRBD1 might be the D (5 bases). The CDR3 spans 14 residues. The V gene lost 1 base and the J gene lost 5 bases, with 11 bases spanning the gap. The germline V gene encodes CDR1 SGHTA and CDR2 FQGNSA. The CDR3 region is CASSLVQGGYGYTF. The DNA of the CDR3 is TGTGCCAGCAGCTTAGTCCAGGGTGGATATGGCTACACCTTC.